A single sample gave rise to the 5 T cell receptor beta chains below, sequenced in a study of radiotherapy plus CTLA-4 blockade in lung cancer. The assay was immunoSEQ multiplex PCR, and TCRdb's table has in-frame clones only and misses some. The data show tens of thousands of clones, about 85% seen once. This specimen was peripheral blood, taken from a patient treated with radiotherapy plus ipilimumab. These receptors were taken from a human donor with non-small cell lung cancer that progressed on radiotherapy plus ipilimumab.

The chain combines TRBV30 with TRBJ1-5; D is ambiguous. V lost 0 bases to trimming and J lost 2 bases, with 11 bases between them. Germline V gene lookup returns CDR1 GTSNPN and CDR2 SVGIG (reference sequence). The CDR3 has 15 amino acids. This CDR3 is CAWSVLNGRNQPQHF. CDR3 in DNA: TGTGCCTGGAGTGTACTTAATGGGCGCAATCAGCCCCAGCATTTT.

The chain joins TRBV4-1 to TRBJ1-1; D is possibly TRBD1 (6 bases). In germline, CDR1 is MGHRA, CDR2 YSYEKL. The CDR3 length is 14 residues. The V end lost 2 bases, the J end lost 3 bases, and 10 bases lay between the germline ends. This chain's CDR3 is CASSQYRVHTEAFF. CDR3 coding DNA: TGCGCCAGCAGCCAATACAGGGTGCACACTGAAGCTTTCTTT.

This chain links TRBV6-1 with TRBJ2-5, with 14 bases lining up with TRBD2. CDR1 is MNHNS, CDR2 SASEGT, per germline. The CDR3 totals 15 residues. The J segment lost 4 bases and the V segment lost 4 bases, leaving 2 bases of the junction unmatched. The CDR3 is CASSGLAGGRETQYF. The CDR3 DNA reads as TGTGCCAGCAGTGGACTAGCGGGGGGGCGAGAGACCCAGTACTTC.

V is TRBV6-1 and J is TRBJ1-1; unclear D gene. Germline V gene lookup returns CDR1 MNHNS and CDR2 SASEGT. This CDR3 region has 12 residues. V was cut by 7 bases and J by 3 bases, with 9 bases left in between. CDR3 protein: CASKEGYTEAFF. The CDR3 nucleotides are TGTGCCAGCAAGGAGGGCTACACTGAAGCTTTCTTT.

This chain uses TRBV9 with TRBJ1-3, with no clear D. Germline V gives CDR1 SGDLS, CDR2 YYNGEE. The CDR3 has 15 residues. The germline V and J ends were trimmed by 2 bases and 0 bases, with 9 bases remaining between them. DNA for the CDR3: TGTGCCAGCAGCGTTGATGTGAGCTCTGGAAACACCATATATTTT. This encodes CASSVDVSSGNTIYF.